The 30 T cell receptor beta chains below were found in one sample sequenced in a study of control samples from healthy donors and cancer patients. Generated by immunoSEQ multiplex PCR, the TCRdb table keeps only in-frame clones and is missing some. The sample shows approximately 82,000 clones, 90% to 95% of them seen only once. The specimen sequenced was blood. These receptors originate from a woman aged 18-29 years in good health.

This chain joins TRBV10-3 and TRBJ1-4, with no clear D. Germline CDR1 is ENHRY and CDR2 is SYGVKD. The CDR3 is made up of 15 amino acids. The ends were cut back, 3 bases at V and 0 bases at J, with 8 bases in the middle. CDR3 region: CAISDFGTTNEKLFF. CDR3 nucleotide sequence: TGTGCCATCAGTGACTTCGGGACAACTAATGAAAAACTGTTTTTT.

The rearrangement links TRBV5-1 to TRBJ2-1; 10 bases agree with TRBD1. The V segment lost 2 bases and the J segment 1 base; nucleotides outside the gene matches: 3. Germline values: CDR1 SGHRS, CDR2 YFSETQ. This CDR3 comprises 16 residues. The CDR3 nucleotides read TGCGCCAGCAGCTTTCGACAGGGGGCATCCTACAATGAGCAGTTCTTC. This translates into CASSFRQGASYNEQFF.

CDR3 DNA: TGCGCCAGCAGCTTGAGTGCCACGTGGGGGGAGTTGGGTTCCTACGAGCAGTACTTC. It yields the protein CASSLSATWGELGSYEQYF. V and J are TRBV5-1 and TRBJ2-7; D is perhaps TRBD2 (6 bases). In germline, CDR1 is SGHRS, CDR2 YFSETQ. The V end lost 1 base, the J end lost 1 base, and 24 bases lay between the germline ends. This CDR3 has 19 amino acids.

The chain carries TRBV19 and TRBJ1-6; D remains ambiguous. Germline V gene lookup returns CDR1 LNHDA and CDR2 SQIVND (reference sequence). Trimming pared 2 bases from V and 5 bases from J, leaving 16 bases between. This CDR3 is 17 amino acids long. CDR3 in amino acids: CASSILGIEENNSPLHF. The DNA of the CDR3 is TGTGCCAGTAGTATATTGGGCATCGAAGAAAATAATTCACCCCTCCACTTT.

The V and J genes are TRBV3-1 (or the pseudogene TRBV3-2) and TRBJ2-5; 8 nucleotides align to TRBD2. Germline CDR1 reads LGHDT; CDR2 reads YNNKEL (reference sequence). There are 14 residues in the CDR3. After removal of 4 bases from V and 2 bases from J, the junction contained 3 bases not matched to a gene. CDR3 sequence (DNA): TGTGCCAGCAGCCCCCGGGGGGGGCAAGAGACCCAGTACTTC. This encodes CASSPRGGQETQYF.

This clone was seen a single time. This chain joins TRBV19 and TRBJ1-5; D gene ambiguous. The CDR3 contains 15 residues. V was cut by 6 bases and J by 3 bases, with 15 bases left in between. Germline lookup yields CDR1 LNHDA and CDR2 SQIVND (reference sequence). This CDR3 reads CASRQQEGFNQPQHF. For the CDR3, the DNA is TGTGCCAGTAGGCAACAAGAGGGTTTCAATCAGCCCCAGCATTTT.

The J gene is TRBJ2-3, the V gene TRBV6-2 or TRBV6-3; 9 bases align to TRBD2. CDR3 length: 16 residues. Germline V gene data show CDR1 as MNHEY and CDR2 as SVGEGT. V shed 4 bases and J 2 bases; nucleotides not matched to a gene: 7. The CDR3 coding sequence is TGTGCCAGCAGTTTTTCGCGGGAGGGCCACACAGATACGCAGTATTTT. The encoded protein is CASSFSREGHTDTQYF.

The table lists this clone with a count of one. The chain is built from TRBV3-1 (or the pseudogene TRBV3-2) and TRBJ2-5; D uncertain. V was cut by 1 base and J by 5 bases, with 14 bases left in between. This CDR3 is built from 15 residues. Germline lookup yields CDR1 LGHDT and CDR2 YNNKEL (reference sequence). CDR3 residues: CASSQALLLVETQYF. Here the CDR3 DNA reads TGTGCCAGCAGCCAAGCCCTACTCCTGGTTGAGACCCAGTACTTC.

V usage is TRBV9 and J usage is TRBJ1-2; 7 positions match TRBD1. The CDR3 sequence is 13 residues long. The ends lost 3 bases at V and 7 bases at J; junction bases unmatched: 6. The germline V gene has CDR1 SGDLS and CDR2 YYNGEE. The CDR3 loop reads CASSDRQGLGYTF. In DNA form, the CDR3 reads TGTGCCAGCAGCGACCGACAGGGTCTTGGCTACACCTTC.

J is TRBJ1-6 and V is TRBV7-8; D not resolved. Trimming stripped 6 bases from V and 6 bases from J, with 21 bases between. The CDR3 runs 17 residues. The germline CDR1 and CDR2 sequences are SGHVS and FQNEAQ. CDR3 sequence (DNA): TGTGCCAGCAGTCCCCAATTCAATCGGAGGGTTAATTCACCCCTCCACTTT. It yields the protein CASSPQFNRRVNSPLHF.

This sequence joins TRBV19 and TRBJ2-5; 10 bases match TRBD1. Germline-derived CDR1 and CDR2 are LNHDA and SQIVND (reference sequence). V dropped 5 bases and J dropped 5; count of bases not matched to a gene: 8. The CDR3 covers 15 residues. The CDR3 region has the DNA TGTGCCAGTAGTGAAGTCGGACAGGGGGTCGAGACCCAGTACTTC. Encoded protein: CASSEVGQGVETQYF. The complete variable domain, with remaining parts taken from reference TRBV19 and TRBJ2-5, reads DGGITQSPKYLFRKEGQNVTLSCEQNLNHDAMYWYRQDPGQGLRLIYYSQIVNDFQKGDIAEGYSVSREKKESFPLTVTSAQKNPTAFYLCASSEVGQGVETQYFGPGTRLLVL.

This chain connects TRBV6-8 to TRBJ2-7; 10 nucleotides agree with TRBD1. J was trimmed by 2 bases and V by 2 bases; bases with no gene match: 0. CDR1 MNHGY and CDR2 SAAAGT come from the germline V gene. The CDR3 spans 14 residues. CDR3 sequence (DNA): TGTGCCAGCAGTTACGGACAGGGGGCCTACGAGCAGTACTTC. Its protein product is CASSYGQGAYEQYF.

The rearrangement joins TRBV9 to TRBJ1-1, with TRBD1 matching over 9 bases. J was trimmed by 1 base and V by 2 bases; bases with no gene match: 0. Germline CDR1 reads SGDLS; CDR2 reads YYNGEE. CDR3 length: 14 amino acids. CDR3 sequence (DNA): TGTGCCAGCAGCGTGGGACAGGGGAACACTGAAGCTTTCTTT. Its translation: CASSVGQGNTEAFF.

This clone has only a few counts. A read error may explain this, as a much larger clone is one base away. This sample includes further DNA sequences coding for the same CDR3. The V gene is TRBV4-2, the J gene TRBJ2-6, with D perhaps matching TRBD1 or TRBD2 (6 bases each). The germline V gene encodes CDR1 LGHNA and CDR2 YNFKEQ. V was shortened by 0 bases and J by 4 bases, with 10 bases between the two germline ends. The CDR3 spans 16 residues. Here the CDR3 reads CASSQEGAGGANVLTF. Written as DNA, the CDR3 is TGTGCCAGCAGCCAAGAGGGGGCGGGGGGGGCCAACGTCCTGACTTTC.

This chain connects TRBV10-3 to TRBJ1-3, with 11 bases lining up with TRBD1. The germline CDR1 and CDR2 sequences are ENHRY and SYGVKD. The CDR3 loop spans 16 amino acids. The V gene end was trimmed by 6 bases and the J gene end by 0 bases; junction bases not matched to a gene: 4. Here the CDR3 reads CAISGDRGSSGNTIYF. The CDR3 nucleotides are TGTGCCATCAGCGGGGACAGGGGGAGCTCTGGAAACACCATATATTTT.

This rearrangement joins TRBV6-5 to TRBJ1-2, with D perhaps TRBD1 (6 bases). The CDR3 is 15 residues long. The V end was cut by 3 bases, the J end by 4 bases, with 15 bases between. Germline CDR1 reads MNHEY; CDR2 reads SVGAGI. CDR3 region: CASSYSREGGYGYTF. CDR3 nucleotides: TGTGCCAGCAGTTATTCGAGAGAAGGGGGCTATGGCTACACCTTC.

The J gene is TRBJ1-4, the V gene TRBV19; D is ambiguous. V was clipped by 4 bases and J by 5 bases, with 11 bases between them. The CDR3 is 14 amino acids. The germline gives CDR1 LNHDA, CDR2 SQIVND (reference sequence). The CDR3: CASSTPGKNEKLFF. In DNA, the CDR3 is TGTGCCAGTAGTACACCGGGAAAGAATGAAAAACTGTTTTTT.

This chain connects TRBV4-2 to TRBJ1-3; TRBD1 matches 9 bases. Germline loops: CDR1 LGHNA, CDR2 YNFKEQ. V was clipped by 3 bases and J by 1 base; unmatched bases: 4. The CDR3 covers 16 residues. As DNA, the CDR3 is TGTGCCAGCAGCCAGTACGACAGGGGGTCTGGAAACACCATATATTTT. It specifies CASSQYDRGSGNTIYF.

CDR3 nucleotides: TGTGCCTCCGGGGTGAGCGGGGCTCCCAGGTTCTTC. Protein sequence: CASGVSGAPRFF. The rearrangement joins TRBV7-9 to TRBJ2-1; 7 nucleotides align to TRBD2. The junction had 16 bases not matched to a gene; V was cut back by 11 bases and J by 15 bases. This CDR3 spans 12 amino acids. Looked up from germline, CDR1 is SEHNR and CDR2 is FQNEAQ (reference sequence).

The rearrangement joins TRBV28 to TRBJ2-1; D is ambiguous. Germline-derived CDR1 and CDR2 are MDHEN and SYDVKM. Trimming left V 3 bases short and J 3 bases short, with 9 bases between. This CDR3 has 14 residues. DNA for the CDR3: TGTGCCAGCAGTTTTTCTCGTGTCTACAATGAGCAGTTCTTC. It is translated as CASSFSRVYNEQFF.

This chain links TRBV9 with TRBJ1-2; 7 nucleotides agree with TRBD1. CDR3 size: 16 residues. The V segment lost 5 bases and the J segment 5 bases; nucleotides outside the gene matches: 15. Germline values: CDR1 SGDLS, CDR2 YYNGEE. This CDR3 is CASRGGQTSVGYGYTF. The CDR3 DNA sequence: TGTGCCAGCAGGGGGGGACAGACGTCGGTTGGGTATGGCTACACCTTC.

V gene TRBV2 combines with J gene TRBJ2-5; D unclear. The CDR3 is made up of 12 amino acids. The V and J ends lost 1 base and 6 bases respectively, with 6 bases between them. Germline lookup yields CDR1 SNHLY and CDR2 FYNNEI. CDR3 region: CASSEGLQTQYF. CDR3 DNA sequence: TGTGCCAGCAGTGAAGGCCTGCAGACCCAGTACTTC.

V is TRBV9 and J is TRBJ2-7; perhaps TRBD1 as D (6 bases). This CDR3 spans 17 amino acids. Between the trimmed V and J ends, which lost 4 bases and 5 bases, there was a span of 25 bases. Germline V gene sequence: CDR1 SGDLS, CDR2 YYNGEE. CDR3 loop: CASSPLLFDRSRDEQYF. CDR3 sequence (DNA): TGTGCCAGCAGCCCACTCCTGTTTGACAGGAGTCGGGACGAGCAGTACTTC.

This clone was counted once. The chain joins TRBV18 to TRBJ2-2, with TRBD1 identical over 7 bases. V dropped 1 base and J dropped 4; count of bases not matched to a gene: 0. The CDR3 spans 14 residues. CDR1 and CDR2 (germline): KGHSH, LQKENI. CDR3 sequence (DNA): TGTGCCAGCTCACCACAGGGGGCCACCGGGGAGCTGTTTTTT. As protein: CASSPQGATGELFF.

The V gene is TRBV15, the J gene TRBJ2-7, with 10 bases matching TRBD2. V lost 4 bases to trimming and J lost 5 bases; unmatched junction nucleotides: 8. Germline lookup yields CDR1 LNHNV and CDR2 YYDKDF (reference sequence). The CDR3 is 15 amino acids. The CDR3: CATSKNPSGSNEQYF. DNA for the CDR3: TGTGCCACCAGCAAGAACCCTAGCGGGAGCAACGAGCAGTACTTC. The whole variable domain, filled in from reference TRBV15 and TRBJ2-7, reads DAMVIQNPRYQVTQFGKPVTLSCSQTLNHNVMYWYQQKSSQAPKLLFHYYDKDFNNEADTPDNFQSRRPNTSFCFLDIRSPGLGDTAMYLCATSKNPSGSNEQYFGPGTRLTVT.

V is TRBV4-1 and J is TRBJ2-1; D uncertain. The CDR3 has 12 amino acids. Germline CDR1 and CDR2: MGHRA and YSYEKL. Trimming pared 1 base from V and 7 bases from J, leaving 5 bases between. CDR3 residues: CASSQVSNEQFF. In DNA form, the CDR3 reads TGCGCCAGCAGCCAAGTTTCGAATGAGCAGTTCTTC.

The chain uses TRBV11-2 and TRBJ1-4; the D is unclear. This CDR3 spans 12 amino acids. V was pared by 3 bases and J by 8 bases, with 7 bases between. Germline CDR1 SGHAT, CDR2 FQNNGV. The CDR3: CASSFEGEKLFF. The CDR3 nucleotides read TGTGCCAGCAGCTTCGAGGGAGAAAAACTGTTTTTT.

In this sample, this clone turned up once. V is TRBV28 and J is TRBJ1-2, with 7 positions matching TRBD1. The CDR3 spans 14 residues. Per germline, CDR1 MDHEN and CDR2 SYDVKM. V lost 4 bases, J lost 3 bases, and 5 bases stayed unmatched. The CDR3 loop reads CASSSHRGHYGYTF. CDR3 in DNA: TGTGCCAGCAGTTCTCACAGGGGTCACTATGGCTACACCTTC.

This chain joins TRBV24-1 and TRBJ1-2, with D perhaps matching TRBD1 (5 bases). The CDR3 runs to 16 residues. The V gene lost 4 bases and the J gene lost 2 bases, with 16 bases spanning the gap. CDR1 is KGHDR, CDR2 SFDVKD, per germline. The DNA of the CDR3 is TGTGCCACCAGTGACCCTGCCACCGGGGCCAACTATGGCTACACCTTC. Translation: CATSDPATGANYGYTF.

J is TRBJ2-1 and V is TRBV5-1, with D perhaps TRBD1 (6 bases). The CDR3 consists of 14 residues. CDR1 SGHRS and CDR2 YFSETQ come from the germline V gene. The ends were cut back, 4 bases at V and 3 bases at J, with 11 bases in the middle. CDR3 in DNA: TGCGCCAGCAGCAGGATACAGGGCTACAATGAGCAGTTCTTC. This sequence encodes CASSRIQGYNEQFF.